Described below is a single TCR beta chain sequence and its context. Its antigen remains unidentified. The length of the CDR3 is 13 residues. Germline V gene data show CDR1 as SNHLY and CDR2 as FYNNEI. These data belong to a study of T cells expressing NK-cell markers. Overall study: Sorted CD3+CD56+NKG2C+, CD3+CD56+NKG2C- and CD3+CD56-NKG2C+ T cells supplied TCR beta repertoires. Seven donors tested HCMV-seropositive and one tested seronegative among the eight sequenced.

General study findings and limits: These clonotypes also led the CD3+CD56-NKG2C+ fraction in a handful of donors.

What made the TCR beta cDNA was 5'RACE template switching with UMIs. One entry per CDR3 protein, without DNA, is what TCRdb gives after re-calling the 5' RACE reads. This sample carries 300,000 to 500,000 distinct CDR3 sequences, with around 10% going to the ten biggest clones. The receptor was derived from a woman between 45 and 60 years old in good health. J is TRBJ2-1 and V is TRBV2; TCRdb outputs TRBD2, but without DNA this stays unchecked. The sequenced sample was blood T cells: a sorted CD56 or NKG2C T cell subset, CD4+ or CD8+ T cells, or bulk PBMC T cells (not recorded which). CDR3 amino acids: CASSGGRAAEQFF.